This T cell receptor beta chain was identified during a study of early T cells in non-severe SARS-CoV-2 infection (dated by TCRdb to the early 2020s). Study-wide context: TCR sequencing used bulk RNA from unsorted whole blood, so alpha and beta chains could not be paired.

The library was built by means of 5' RACE. The sequencer was a NextSeq 500. Unique molecular identifiers were attached to individual cDNA molecules in the TCR library protocol so that sequencing error and PCR bias could be corrected. Both TCR alpha and beta chains were sequenced, and tight co-correlation was observed between alpha and beta sequence abundances in each sample. As for the original processing: V gene, J gene and CDR3 annotation of TCR sequences was performed with Decombinator V4. Expanded TCRs were defined as changing significantly between any two time points under a Poisson model with p below 0.0001. TCR abundances were normalised to the total number of TCRs sequenced per sample and expressed as counts per million. A search of VDJdb, accessed on 1 November 2021, was run for TCRs annotated to CMV, EBV and SARS-CoV-2, with TCRs annotated for multiple antigens excluded. Through fastp at Q25 and MiXCR, TCRdb rebuilt clones from the public reads, retaining in-frame beta chains. For every CDR3 protein sequence, its rows merge into one entry that carries the most common genes and DNA. TCRdb's processing, not the study's, gives the V and J calls here. Here the sample has about 76,000 distinct CDR3 sequences; approximately 10% occur a single time. The ten largest make up over 3.5% of the sample.

Comment on this clonotype: No cognate antigen has been identified for it. This may stem from a read error, because a much larger clone lies one nucleotide away.

Set within a cohort of healthcare workers in London, UK, this nested case-control study involved weekly PCR testing of nasopharyngeal swabs along with blood sampling. Healthcare workers were recruited between 23 and 31 March 2020, during the week of the UK lockdown, and were followed weekly for up to roughly 15 weeks. Summary of the overall study and its limitations: VDJdb matching was skewed toward anti-spike CD8 responses, so virus-specific expansions were likely underestimated and private and CD4 specificities were missed.

The sequencing sample was made of whole blood. The receptor was isolated from an adult who was a healthcare worker with PCR-confirmed SARS-CoV-2 infection or an uninfected control (not recorded which).

The bases are TGTGCCAGCAGCCCAGGGCCCACACGGTTTGCAACTAATGAAAAACTGTTTTTT. Translated, this is CASSPGPTRFATNEKLFF. The chain employs TRBV5-4 and TRBJ1-4; tentative D gene TRBD1, with 5 bases matching. The CDR3 holds 18 amino acids from the cysteine to the phenylalanine. CDR3 DNA is the only sequence kept; it has 54 bases, read in frame from the first base. In the germline V gene (reference sequence), CDR1 corresponds to SGHNT and CDR2 to YYREEE. V loses 4 bases of germline sequence and J loses 0 bases, and the interval between the two ends is 19 bases.